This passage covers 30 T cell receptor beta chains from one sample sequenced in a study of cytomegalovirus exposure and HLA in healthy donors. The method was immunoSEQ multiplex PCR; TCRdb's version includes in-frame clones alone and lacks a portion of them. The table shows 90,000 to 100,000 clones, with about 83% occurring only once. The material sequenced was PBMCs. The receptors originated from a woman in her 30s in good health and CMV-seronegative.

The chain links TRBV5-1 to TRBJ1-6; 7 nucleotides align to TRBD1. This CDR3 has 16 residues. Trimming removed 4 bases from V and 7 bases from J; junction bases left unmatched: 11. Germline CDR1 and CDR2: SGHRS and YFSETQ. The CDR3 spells CASSTGTDYENSPLHF. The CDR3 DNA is TGCGCCAGCAGCACGGGGACAGACTACGAGAATTCACCCCTCCACTTT.

The CDR3 DNA follows: TGTGCCAGCAGCCAGTTTGATCGCGGGGGTCAGCCCCAGCATTTT. This codes for CASSQFDRGGQPQHF. The chain uses TRBV4-2 and TRBJ1-5, with D possibly TRBD1 on 5 matching bases. CDR3 length: 15 amino acids. Germline V gene sequence: CDR1 LGHNA, CDR2 YNFKEQ. V lost 3 bases and J 6 bases, leaving 15 bases between the germline ends.

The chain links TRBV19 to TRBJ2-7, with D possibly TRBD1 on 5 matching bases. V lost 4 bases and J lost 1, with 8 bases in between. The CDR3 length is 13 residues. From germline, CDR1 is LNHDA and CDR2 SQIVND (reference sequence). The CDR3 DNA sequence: TGTGCCAGTAGTAGCCAGGGATCCTACGAGCAGTACTTC. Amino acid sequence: CASSSQGSYEQYF. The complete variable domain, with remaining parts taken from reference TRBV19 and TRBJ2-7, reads DGGITQSPKYLFRKEGQNVTLSCEQNLNHDAMYWYRQDPGQGLRLIYYSQIVNDFQKGDIAEGYSVSREKKESFPLTVTSAQKNPTAFYLCASSSQGSYEQYFGPGTRLTVT.

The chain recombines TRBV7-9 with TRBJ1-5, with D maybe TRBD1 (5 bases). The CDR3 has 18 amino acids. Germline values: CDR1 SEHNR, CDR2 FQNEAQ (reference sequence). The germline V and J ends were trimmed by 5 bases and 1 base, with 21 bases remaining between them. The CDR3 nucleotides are TGTGCCAGCAGCCCCACATTAGGAAGGGGTGACAGCAATCAGCCCCAGCATTTT. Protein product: CASSPTLGRGDSNQPQHF. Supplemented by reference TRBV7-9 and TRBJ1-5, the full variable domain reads DTGVSQNPRHKITKRGQNVTFRCDPISEHNRLYWYRQTLGQGPEFLTYFQNEAQLEKSRLLSDRFSAERPKGSFSTLEIQRTEQGDSAMYLCASSPTLGRGDSNQPQHFGDGTRLSIL.

The DNA of the CDR3 is TGTGCCAGCAGCTTCCCGGGGGCCGGGGAGCTGTTTTTT. Translation gives CASSFPGAGELFF. The chain recombines TRBV11-1 with TRBJ2-2, with D maybe TRBD2 (6 bases). Germline V gives CDR1 SGHAT, CDR2 FQDESV (reference sequence). This CDR3 has 13 amino acids. Between the trimmed V and J ends, which lost 3 bases and 6 bases, there was a span of 8 bases. Based on the CDR3 plus reference TRBV11-1 and TRBJ2-2, the full variable domain is EAEVAQSPRYKITEKSQAVAFWCDPISGHATLYWYRQILGQGPELLVQFQDESVVDDSQLPKDRFSAERLKGVDSTLKIQPAELGDSAMYLCASSFPGAGELFFGEGSRLTVL.

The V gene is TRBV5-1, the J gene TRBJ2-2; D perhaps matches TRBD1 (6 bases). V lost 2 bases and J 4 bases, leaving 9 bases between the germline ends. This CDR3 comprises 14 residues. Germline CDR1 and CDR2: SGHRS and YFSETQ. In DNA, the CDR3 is TGCGCCAGCAGCTTACAGGGCTTCACCGGGGAGCTGTTTTTT. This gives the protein CASSLQGFTGELFF.

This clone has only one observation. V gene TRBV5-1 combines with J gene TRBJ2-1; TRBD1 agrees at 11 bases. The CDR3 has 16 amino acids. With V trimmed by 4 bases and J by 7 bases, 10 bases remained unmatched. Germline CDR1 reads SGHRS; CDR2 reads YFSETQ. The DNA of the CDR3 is TGCGCCAGCAGCACCGGGACAGGGGGGGCACTAAATGAGCAGTTCTTC. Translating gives CASSTGTGGALNEQFF.

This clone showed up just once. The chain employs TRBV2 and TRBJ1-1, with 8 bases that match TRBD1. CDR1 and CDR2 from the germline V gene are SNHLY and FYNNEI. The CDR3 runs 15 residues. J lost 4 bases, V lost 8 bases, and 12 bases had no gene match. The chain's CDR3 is CASGNRGSGATEAFF. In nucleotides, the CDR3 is TGTGCCAGCGGTAACAGGGGGAGTGGAGCCACTGAAGCTTTCTTT.

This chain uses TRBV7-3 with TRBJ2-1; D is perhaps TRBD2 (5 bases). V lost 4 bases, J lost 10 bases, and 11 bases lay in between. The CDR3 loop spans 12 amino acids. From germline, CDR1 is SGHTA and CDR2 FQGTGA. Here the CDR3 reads CASSSTGLEQFF. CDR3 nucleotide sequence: TGTGCCAGCAGCTCGACGGGGTTAGAGCAGTTCTTC.

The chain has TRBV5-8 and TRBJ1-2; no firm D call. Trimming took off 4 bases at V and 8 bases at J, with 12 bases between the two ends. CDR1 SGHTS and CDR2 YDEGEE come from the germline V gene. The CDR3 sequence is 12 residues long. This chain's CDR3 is CASSRVPGGYTF. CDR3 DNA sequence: TGTGCCAGCAGCCGGGTCCCGGGGGGCTACACCTTC.

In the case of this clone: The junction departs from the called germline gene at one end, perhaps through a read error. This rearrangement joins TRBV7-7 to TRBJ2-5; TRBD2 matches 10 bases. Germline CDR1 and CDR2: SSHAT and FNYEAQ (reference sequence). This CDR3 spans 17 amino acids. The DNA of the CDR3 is TGTGCTAGCAGCTCCCCGGGTAGCGGGAGGCCGGGGGAGACCCAGTACTTC. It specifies CASSSPGSGRPGETQYF. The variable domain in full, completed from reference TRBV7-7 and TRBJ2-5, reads GAGVSQSPRYKVTKRGQDVTLRCDPISSHATLYWYQQALGQGPEFLTYFNYEAQPDKSGLPSDRFSAERPEGSISTLTIQRTEQRDSAMYRCASSSPGSGRPGETQYFGPGTRLLVL.

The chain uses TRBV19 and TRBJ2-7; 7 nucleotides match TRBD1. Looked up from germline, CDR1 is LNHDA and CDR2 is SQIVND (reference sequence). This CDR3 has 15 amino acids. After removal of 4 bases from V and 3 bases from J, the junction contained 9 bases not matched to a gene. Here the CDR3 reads CASSKNRDSYYEQYF. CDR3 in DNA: TGTGCCAGTAGTAAAAATCGGGACAGTTACTACGAGCAGTACTTC.

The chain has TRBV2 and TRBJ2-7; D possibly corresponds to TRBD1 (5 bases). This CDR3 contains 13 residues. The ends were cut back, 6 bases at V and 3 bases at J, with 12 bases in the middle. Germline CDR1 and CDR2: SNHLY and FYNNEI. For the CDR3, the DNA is TGTGCCAGCAGCTCCCAGGGCCTCTACGAGCAGTACTTC. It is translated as CASSSQGLYEQYF.

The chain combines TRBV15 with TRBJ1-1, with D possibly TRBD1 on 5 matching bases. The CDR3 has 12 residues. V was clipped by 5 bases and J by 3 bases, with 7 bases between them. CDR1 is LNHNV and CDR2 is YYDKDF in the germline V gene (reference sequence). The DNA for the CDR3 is TGTGCCACCAGCGACAGCTACACTGAAGCTTTCTTT. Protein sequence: CATSDSYTEAFF.

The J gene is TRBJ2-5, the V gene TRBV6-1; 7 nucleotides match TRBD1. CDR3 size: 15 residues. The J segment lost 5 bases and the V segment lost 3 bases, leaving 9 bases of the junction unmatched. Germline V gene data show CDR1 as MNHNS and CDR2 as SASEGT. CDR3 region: CASSEGQLRWETQYF. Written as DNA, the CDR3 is TGTGCCAGCAGTGAGGGACAGCTCCGTTGGGAGACCCAGTACTTC.

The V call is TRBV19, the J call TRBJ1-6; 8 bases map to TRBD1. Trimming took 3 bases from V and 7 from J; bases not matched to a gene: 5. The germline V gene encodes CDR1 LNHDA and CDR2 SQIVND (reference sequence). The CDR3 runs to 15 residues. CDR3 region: CASSIDRGGNSPLHF. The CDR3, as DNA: TGTGCCAGTAGTATCGACAGGGGAGGGAATTCACCCCTCCACTTT.

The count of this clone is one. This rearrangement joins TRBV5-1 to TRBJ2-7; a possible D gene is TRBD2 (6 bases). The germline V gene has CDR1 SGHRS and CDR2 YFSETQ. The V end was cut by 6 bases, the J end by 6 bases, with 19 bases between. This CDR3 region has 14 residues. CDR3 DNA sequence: TGCGCCAGCACGAAAGGAGGGGATCTACCCGAGCAGTACTTC. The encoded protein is CASTKGGDLPEQYF. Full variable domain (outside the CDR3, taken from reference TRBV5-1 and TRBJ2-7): KAGVTQTPRYLIKTRGQQVTLSCSPISGHRSVSWYQQTPGQGLQFLFEYFSETQRNKGNFPGRFSGRQFSNSRSEMNVSTLELGDSALYLCASTKGGDLPEQYFGPGTRLTVT.

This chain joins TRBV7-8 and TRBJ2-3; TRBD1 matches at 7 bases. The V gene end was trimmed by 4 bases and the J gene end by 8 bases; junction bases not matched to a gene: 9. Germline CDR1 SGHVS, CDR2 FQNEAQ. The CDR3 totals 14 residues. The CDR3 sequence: CASSSVQGFSTQYF. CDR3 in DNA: TGTGCCAGCAGCTCGGTACAGGGGTTCTCTACGCAGTATTTT.

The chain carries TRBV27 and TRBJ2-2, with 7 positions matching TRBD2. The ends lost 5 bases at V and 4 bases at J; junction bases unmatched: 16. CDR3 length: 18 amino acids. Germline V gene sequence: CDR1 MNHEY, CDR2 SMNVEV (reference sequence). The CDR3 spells CASSPTPSRLAGTGELFF. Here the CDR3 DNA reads TGTGCCAGCAGTCCGACACCTTCCAGACTAGCCGGCACCGGGGAGCTGTTTTTT.

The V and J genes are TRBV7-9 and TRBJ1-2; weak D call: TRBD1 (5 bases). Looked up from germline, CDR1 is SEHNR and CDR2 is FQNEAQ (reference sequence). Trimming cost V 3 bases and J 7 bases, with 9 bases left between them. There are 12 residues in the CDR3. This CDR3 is CASSFPGRGYTF. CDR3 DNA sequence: TGTGCCAGCAGCTTCCCAGGGCGTGGCTACACCTTC.

CDR3 in amino acids: CASSSYTPNTGELFF. Written as DNA, the CDR3 is TGTGCCAGCAGTTCGTACACCCCGAACACCGGGGAGCTGTTTTTT. The rearrangement links TRBV27 to TRBJ2-2; D is unresolved. Trimming shortened V by 4 bases and J by 0 bases, and 9 bases separated the two germline ends. CDR1 is MNHEY, CDR2 SMNVEV, per germline (reference sequence). The CDR3 covers 15 residues.

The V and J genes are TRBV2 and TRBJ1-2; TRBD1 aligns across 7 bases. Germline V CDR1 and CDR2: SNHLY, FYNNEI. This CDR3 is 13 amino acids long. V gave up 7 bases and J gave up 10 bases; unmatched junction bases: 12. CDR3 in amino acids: CASTRTEGAFYTF. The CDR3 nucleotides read TGTGCCAGCACTCGGACAGAGGGGGCTTTCTACACCTTC.

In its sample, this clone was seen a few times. The CDR3 DNA reads as TGTGCCAGCACGGACAGGGTTTATTCACCCCTCCACTTT. It encodes CASTDRVYSPLHF. The gene calls are TRBV11-2 and TRBJ1-6, with TRBD1 matching over 8 bases. The length of the CDR3 is 13 residues. Per the germline V gene, CDR1 is SGHAT and CDR2 is FQNNGV. Trimming cost V 7 bases and J 8 bases; bases outside gene matches: 4.

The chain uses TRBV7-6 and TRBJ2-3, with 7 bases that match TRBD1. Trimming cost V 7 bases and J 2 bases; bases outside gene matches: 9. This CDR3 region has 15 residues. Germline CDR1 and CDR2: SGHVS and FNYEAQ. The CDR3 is CASTKNRGSTDTQYF. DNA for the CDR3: TGTGCCAGCACCAAAAACAGGGGATCCACAGATACGCAGTATTTT. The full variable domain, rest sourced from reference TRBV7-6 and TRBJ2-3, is GAGVSQSPRYKVTKRGQDVALRCDPISGHVSLYWYRQALGQGPEFLTYFNYEAQQDKSGLPNDRFSAERPEGSISTLTIQRTEQRDSAMYRCASTKNRGSTDTQYFGPGTRLTVL.

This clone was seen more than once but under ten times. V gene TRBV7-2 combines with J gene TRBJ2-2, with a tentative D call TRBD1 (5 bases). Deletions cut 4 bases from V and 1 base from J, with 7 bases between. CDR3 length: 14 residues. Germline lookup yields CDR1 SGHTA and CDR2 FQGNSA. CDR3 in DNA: TGTGCCAGCAGCTACGGACAGAACACCGGGGAGCTGTTTTTT. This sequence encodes CASSYGQNTGELFF.

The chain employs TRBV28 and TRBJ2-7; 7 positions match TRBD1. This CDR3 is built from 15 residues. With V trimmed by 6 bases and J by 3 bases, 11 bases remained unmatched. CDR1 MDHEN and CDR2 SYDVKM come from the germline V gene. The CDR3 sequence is CASSRLRDSDYEQYF. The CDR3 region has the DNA TGTGCCAGCAGCCGACTTCGGGACAGCGACTACGAGCAGTACTTC.

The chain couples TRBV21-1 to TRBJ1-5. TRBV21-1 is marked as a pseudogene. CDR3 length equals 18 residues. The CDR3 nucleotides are TGTGCCAGCAGCAAAAGCGGAAAAAGGACCTATAGCAATCAGCCCCAGCATTTT. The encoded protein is CASSKSGKRTYSNQPQHF.

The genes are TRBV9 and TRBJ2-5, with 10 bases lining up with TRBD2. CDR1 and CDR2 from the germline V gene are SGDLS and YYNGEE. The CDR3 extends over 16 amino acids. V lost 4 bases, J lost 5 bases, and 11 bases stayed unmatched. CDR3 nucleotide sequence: TGTGCCAGCAGCCCGGGGGAACTAGCGGGGTTGGAGACCCAGTACTTC. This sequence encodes CASSPGELAGLETQYF.

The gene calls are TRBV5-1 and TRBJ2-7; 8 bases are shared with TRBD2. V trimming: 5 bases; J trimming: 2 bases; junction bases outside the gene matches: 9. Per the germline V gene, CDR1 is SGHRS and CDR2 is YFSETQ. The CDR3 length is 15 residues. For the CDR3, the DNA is TGCGCCAGCAGGGGACGGGGGGGATCGGCCTACGAGCAGTACTTC. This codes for CASRGRGGSAYEQYF.

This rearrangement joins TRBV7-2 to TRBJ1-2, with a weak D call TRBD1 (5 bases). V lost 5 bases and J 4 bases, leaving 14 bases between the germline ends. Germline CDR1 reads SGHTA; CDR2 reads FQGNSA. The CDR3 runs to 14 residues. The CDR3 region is CASSPEPGLYGYTF. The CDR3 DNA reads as TGTGCCAGCAGCCCCGAACCGGGACTCTATGGCTACACCTTC.